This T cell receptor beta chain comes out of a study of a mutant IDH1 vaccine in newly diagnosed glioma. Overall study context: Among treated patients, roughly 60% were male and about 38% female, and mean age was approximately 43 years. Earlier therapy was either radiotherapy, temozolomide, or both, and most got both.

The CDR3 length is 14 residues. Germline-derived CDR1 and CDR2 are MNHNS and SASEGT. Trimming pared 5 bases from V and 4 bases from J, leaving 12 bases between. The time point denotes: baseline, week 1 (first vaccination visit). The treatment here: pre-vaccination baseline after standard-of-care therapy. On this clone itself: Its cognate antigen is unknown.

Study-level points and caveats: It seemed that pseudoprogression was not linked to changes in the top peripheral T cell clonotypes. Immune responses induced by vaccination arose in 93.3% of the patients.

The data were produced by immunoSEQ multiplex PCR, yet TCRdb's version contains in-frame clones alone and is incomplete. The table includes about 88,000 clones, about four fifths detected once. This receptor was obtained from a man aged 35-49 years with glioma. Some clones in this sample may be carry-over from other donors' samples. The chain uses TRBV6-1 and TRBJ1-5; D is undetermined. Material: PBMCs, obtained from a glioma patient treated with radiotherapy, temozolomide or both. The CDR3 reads CASSLRTDNQPQHF. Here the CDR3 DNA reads TGTGCCAGCAGTCTGCGGACTGATAATCAGCCCCAGCATTTT.